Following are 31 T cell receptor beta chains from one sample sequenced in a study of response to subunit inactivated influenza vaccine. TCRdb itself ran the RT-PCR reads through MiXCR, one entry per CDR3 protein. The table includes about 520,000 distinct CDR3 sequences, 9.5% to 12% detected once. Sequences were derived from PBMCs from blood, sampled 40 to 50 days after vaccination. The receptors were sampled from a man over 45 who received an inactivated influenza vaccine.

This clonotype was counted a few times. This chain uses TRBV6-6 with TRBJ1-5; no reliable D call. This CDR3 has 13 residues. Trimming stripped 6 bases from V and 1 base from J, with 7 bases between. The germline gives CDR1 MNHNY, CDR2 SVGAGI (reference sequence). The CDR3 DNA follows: TGTGCCAGCAGGATATGGAGCAATCAGCCCCAGCATTTT. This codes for CASRIWSNQPQHF.

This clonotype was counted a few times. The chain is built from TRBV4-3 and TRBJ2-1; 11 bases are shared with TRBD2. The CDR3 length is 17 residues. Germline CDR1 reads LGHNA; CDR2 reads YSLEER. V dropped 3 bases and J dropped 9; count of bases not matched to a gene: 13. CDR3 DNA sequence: TGCGCCAGCAGCCAGGGGGGGACTAGCGGCCGGGGTAGTGAGCAGTTCTTC. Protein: CASSQGGTSGRGSEQFF.

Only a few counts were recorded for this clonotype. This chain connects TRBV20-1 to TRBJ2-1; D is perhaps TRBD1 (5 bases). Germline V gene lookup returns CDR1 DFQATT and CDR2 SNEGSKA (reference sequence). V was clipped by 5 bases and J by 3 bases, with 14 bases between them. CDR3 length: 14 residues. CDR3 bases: TGCAGTGCTCGTAAAGGGGCCCACTACAATGAGCAGTTCTTC. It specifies CSARKGAHYNEQFF.

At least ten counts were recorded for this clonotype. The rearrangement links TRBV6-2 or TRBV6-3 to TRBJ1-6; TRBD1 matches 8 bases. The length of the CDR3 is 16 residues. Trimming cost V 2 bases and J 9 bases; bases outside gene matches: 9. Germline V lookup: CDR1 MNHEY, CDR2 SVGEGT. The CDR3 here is CASSYGTGTGSSPLHF. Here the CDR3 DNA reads TGTGCCAGCAGTTACGGAACCGGGACAGGATCTTCACCCCTCCACTTT.

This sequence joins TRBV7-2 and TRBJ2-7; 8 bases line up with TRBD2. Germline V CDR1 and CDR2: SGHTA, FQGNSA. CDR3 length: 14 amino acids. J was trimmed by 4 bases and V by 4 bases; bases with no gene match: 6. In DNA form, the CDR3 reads TGTGCCAGCAGCTCCCCGGGACTAGATTACGAGCAGTACTTC. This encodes CASSSPGLDYEQYF.

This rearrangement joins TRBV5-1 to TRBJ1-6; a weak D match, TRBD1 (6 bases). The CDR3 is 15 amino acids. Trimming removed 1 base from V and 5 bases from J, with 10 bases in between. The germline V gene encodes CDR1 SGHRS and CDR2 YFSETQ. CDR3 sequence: CASSLRQADNSPLHF. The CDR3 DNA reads TGCGCCAGCAGCTTGAGACAGGCAGATAATTCACCCCTCCACTTT.

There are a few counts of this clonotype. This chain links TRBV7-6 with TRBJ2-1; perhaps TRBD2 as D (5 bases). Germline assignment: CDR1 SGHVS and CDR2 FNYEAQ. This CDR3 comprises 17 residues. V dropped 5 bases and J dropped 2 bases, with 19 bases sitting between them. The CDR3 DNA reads TGTGCCAGCAGCCCCTCTAGAGGGTCGTATCCCTACAATGAGCAGTTCTTC. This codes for CASSPSRGSYPYNEQFF.

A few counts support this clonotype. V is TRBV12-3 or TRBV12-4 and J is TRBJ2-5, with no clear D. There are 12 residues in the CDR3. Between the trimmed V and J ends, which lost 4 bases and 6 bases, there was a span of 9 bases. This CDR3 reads CASSSFNQTQYF. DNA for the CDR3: TGTGCCAGCAGTTCATTCAACCAGACCCAGTACTTC.

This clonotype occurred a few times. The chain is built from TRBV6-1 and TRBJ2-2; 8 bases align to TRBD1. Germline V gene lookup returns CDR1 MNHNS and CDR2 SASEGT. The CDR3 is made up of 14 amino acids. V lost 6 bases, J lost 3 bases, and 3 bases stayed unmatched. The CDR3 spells CASRQGEYTGELFF. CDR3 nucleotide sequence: TGTGCCAGCAGACAGGGGGAATACACCGGGGAGCTGTTTTTT.

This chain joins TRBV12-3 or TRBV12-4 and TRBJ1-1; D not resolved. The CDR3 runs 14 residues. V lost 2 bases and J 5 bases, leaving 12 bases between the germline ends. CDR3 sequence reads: CASSLSSGITEAFF. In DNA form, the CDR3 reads TGTGCCAGCAGTTTATCTTCGGGGATTACTGAAGCTTTCTTT.

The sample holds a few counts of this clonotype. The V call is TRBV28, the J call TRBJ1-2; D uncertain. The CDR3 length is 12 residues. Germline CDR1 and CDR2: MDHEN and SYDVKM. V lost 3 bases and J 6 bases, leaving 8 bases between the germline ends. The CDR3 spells CASSLKGHGYTF. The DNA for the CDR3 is TGTGCCAGCAGTTTGAAGGGCCATGGCTACACCTTC.

The CDR3 DNA reads TGTGCCAGCAGTTCCCTGGGACTAGCGTCCAACGAGCAGTACTTC. Translation: CASSSLGLASNEQYF. V gene TRBV27 combines with J gene TRBJ2-7; TRBD2 matches at 10 bases. The CDR3 is 15 residues long. Germline lookup yields CDR1 MNHEY and CDR2 SMNVEV (reference sequence). The V gene end was trimmed by 4 bases and the J gene end by 5 bases; junction bases not matched to a gene: 8.

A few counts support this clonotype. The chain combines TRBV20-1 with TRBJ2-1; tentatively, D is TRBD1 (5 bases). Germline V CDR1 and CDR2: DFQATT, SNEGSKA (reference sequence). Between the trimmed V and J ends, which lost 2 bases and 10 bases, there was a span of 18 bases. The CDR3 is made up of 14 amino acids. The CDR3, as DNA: TGCAGTGCTAGAATTCCGCAGGGCGTAGGGGAGCAGTTCTTC. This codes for CSARIPQGVGEQFF.

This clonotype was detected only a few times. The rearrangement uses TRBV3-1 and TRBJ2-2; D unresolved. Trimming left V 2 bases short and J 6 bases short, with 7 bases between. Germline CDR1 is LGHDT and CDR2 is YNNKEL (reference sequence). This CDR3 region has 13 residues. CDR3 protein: CASSQSNPGELFF. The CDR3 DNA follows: TGTGCCAGCAGCCAAAGTAATCCCGGGGAGCTGTTTTTT.

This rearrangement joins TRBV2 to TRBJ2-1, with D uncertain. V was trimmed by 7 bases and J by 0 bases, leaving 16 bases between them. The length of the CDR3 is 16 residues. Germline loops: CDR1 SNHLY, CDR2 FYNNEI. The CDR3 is CASTEDAPSSYNEQFF. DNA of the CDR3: TGTGCCAGCACCGAGGATGCTCCCTCCTCCTACAATGAGCAGTTCTTC.

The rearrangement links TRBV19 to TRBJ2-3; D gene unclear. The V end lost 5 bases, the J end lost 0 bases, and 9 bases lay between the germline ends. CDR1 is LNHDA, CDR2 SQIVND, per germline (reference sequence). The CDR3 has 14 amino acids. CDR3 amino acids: CASSRSDSTDTQYF. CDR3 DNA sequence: TGTGCCAGTAGTCGGTCTGATAGCACAGATACGCAGTATTTT.

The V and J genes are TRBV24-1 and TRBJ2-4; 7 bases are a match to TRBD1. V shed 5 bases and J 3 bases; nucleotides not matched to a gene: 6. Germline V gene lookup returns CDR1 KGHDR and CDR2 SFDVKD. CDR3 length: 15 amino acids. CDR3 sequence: CATSGQGSVKNIQYF. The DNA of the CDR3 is TGTGCCACCAGTGGACAGGGAAGTGTCAAAAACATTCAGTACTTC.

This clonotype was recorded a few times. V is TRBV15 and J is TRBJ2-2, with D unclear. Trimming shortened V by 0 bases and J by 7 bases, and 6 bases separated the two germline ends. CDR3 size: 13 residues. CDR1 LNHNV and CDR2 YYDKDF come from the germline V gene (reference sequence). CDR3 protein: CATSRDSVGELFF. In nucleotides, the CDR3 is TGTGCCACCAGCAGAGATAGTGTCGGGGAGCTGTTTTTT.

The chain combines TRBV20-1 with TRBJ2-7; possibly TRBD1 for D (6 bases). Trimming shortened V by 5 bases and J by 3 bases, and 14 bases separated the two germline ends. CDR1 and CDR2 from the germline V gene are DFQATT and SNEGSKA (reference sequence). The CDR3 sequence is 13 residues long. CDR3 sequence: CSAQTGKGYEQYF. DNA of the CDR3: TGCAGTGCTCAAACAGGGAAGGGCTACGAGCAGTACTTC.

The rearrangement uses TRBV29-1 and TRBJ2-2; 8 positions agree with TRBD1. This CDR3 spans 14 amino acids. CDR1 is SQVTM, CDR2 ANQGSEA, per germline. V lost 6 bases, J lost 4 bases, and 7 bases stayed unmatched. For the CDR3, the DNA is TGCAGCGTGGTGACAGGGGCAGGCACCGGGGAGCTGTTTTTT. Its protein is CSVVTGAGTGELFF.

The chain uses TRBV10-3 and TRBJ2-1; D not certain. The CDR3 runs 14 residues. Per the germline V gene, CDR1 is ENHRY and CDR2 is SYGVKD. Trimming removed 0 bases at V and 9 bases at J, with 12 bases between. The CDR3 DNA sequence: TGTGCCATCAGTGAGTCGACGTCGGGTGGTGAGCAGTTCTTC. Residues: CAISESTSGGEQFF.

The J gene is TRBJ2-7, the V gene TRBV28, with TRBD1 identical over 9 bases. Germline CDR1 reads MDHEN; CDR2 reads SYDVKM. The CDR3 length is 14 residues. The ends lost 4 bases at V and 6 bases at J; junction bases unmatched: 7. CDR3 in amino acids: CASSSRTGASEQYF. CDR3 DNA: TGTGCCAGCAGTTCGCGGACAGGGGCAAGCGAGCAGTACTTC.

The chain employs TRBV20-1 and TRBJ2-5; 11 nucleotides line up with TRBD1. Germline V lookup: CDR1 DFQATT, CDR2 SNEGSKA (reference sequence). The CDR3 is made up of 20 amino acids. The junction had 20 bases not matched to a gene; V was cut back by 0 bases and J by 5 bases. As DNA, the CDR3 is TGCAGTGCTAGAGAAGACGGAGGACAGGGGGCTTTCGGCGCGTATGAGACCCAGTACTTC. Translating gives CSAREDGGQGAFGAYETQYF.

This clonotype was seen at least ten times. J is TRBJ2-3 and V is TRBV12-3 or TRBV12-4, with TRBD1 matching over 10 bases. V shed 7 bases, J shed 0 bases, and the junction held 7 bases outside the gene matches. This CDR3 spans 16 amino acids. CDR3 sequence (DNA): TGTGCCAGCAACCCCGGACAGGGGGTGAGCACAGATACGCAGTATTTT. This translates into CASNPGQGVSTDTQYF.

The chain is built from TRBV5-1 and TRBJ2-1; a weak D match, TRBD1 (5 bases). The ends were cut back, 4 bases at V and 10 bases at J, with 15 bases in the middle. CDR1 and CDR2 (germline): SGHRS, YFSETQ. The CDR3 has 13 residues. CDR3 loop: CASSQTREREQFF. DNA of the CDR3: TGCGCCAGCAGCCAGACCAGGGAAAGGGAGCAGTTCTTC. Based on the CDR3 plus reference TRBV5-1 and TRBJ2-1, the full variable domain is KAGVTQTPRYLIKTRGQQVTLSCSPISGHRSVSWYQQTPGQGLQFLFEYFSETQRNKGNFPGRFSGRQFSNSRSEMNVSTLELGDSALYLCASSQTREREQFFGPGTRLTVL.

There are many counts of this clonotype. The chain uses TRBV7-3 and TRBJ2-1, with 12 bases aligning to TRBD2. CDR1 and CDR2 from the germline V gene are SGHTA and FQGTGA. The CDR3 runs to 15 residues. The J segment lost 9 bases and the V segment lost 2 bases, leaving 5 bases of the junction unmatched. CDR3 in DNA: TGTGCCAGCAGCTTATTGACTAGCGGGAGTGGTGAGCAGTTCTTC. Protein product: CASSLLTSGSGEQFF.

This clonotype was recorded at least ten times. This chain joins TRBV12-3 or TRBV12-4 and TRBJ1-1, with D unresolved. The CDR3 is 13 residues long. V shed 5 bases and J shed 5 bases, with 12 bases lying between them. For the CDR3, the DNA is TGTGCCAGCAGTCCCTTGGTTGGGACTGAAGCTTTCTTT. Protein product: CASSPLVGTEAFF.

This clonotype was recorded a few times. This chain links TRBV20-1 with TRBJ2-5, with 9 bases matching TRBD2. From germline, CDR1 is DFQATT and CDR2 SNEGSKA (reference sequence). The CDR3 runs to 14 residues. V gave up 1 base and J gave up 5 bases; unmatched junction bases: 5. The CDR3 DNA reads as TGCAGTGCTAGAGTGAGCGGGAGGACGGAGACCCAGTACTTC. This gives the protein CSARVSGRTETQYF.

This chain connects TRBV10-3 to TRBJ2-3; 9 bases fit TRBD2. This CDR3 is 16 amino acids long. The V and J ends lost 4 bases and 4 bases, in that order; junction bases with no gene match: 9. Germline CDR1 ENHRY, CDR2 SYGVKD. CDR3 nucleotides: TGTGCCATCAGTGTTGCGGGGGGGCTTCTGTCAGATACGCAGTATTTT. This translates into CAISVAGGLLSDTQYF.

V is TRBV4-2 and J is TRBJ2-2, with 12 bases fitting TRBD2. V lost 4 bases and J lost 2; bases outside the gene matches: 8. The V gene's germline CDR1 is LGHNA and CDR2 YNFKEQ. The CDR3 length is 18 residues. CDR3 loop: CASSLGTSGPLNTGELFF. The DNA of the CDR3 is TGTGCCAGCAGCCTCGGGACTAGCGGGCCTCTAAACACCGGGGAGCTGTTTTTT.

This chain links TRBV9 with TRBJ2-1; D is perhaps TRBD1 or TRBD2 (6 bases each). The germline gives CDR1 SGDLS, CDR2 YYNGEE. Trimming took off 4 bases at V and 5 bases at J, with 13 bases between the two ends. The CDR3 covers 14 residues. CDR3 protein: CASSTGTYNNEQFF. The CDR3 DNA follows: TGTGCCAGCAGCACAGGGACTTACAACAATGAGCAGTTCTTC.